The present T cell receptor beta chain was sequenced within a study of OX40 agonist ivuxolimab in advanced cancers. Remarks on this clone: As yet, its antigen is unknown.

The repertoire was sequenced with immunoSEQ multiplex PCR; TCRdb's copy has only in-frame clones and lacks some. The sample contains roughly 54,000 clones, roughly 89% of which appear only once. V was cut by 3 bases and J by 2 bases, with 13 bases left in between. The length of the CDR3 is 14 residues. Germline assignment: CDR1 GTSNPN and CDR2 SVGIG (reference sequence). Study findings and constraints: Averaged across samples, CD8+ T cells carried more expanded clones than CD4+ did. Clonal expansion was among the lowest in partial responders at 0.1-3.0 mg/kg, especially CD8+. Blood T cells, both CD4+ and CD8+, expanded clonally by week 6 at 0.1 to 3.0 mg/kg.

Enrollment shut out patients with autoimmune disease history or systemic immunosuppression. The sample here was CD4+ or CD8+ T cells sorted from blood, taken in a trial of the OX40 agonist ivuxolimab. The clonotype comes from an adult with an advanced solid tumor such as melanoma, head and neck, liver or kidney cancer. The V and J genes are TRBV30 and TRBJ2-5; no firm D call. The CDR3 bases are TGTGCCTGGAGCGCCACCTCCCCGCAAGAGACCCAGTACTTC. This encodes CAWSATSPQETQYF. Combining the CDR3 with reference TRBV30 and TRBJ2-5 gives the whole variable domain SQTIHQWPATLVQPVGSPLSLECTVEGTSNPNLYWYRQAAGRGLQLLFYSVGIGQISSEVPQNLSASRPQDRQFILSSKKLLLSDSGFYLCAWSATSPQETQYFGPGTRLLVL.